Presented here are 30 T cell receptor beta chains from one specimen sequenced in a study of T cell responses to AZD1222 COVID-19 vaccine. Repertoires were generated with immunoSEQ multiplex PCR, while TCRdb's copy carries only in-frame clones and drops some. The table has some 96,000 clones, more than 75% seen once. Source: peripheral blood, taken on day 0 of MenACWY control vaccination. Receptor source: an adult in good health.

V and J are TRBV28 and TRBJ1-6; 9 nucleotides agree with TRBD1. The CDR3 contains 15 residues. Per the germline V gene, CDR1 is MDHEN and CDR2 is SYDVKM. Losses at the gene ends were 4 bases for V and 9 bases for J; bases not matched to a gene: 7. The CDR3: CASSSWTGVGSPLHF. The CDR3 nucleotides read TGTGCCAGCAGTTCCTGGACAGGGGTCGGTTCACCCCTCCACTTT.

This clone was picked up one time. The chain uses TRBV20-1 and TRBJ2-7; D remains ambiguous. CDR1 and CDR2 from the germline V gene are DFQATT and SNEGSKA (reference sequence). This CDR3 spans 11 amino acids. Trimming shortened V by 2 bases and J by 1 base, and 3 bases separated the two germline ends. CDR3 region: CSARQSYEQYF. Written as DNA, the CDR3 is TGCAGTGCTAGACAGTCCTACGAGCAGTACTTC.

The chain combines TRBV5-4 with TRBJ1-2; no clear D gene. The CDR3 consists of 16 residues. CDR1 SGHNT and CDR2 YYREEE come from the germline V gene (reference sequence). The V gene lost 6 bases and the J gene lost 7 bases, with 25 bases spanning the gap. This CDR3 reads CASTPSPGSDVGGYTF. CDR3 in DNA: TGTGCCAGCACCCCCTCCCCGGGAAGCGATGTCGGTGGCTACACCTTC.

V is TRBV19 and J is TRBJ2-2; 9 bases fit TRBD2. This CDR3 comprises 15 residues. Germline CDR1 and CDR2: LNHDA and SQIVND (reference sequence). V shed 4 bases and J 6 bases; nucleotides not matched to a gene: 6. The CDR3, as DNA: TGTGCCAGTAGTACCCAAGCGGGAGGACCCGGGGAGCTGTTTTTT. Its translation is CASSTQAGGPGELFF. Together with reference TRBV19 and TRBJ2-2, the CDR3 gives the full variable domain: DGGITQSPKYLFRKEGQNVTLSCEQNLNHDAMYWYRQDPGQGLRLIYYSQIVNDFQKGDIAEGYSVSREKKESFPLTVTSAQKNPTAFYLCASSTQAGGPGELFFGEGSRLTVL.

For the CDR3, the DNA is TGTGCCAGCAGCTTGGAGGGAGGGAATTCACCCCTCCACTTT. This codes for CASSLEGGNSPLHF. The chain employs TRBV5-4 and TRBJ1-6; no clear D. CDR3 length: 14 residues. The germline CDR1 and CDR2 sequences are SGHNT and YYREEE (reference sequence). V lost 0 bases and J lost 7, with 8 bases in between. Using reference TRBV5-4 and TRBJ1-6 for the parts outside the CDR3, the full variable domain is ETGVTQSPTHLIKTRGQQVTLRCSSQSGHNTVSWYQQALGQGPQFIFQYYREEENGRGNFPPRFSGLQFPNYSSELNVNALELDDSALYLCASSLEGGNSPLHFGNGTRLTVT.

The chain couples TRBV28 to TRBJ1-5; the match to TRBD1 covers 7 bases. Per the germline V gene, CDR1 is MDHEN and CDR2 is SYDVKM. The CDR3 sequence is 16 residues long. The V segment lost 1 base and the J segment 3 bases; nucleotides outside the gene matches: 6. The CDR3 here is CASSLSAGQYNQPQHF. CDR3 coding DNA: TGTGCCAGCAGTTTATCGGCGGGACAGTACAATCAGCCCCAGCATTTT.

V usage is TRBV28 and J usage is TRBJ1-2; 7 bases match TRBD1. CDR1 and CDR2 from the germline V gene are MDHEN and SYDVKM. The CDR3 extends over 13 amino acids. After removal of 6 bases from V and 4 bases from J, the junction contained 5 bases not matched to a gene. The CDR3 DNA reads TGTGCCAGCAGCCGACAGGGTTCCTATGGCTACACCTTC. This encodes CASSRQGSYGYTF.

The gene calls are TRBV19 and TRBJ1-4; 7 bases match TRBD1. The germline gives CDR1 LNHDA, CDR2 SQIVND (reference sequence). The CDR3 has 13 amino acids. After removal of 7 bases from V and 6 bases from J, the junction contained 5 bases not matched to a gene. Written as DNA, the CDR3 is TGTGCCAGTAAGGCAGACAGGGATGAAAAACTGTTTTTT. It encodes CASKADRDEKLFF.

CDR3 coding DNA: TGTGCCAGCAGCCCGTCGAACCAGAACACTGAAGCTTTCTTT. Its translation: CASSPSNQNTEAFF. The V and J genes are TRBV7-9 and TRBJ1-1, with unresolved D. V shed 5 bases and J shed 1 base, with 11 bases lying between them. Germline CDR1 reads SEHNR; CDR2 reads FQNEAQ (reference sequence). This CDR3 region has 14 residues. The full variable domain, completed using reference TRBV7-9 and TRBJ1-1, is DTGVSQNPRHKITKRGQNVTFRCDPISEHNRLYWYRQTLGQGPEFLTYFQNEAQLEKSRLLSDRFSAERPKGSFSTLEIQRTEQGDSAMYLCASSPSNQNTEAFFGQGTRLTVV.

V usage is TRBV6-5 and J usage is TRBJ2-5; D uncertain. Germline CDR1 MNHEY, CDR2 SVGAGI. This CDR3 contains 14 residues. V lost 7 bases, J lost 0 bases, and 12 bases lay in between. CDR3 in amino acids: CASTATSHQETQYF. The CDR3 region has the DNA TGTGCCAGCACCGCCACAAGTCACCAAGAGACCCAGTACTTC.

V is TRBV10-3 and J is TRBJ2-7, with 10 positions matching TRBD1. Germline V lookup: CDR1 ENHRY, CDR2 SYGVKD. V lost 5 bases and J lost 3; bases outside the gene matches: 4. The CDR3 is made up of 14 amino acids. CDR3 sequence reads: CAISTGTGVYEQYF. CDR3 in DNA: TGTGCCATCAGTACCGGGACAGGGGTCTACGAGCAGTACTTC.

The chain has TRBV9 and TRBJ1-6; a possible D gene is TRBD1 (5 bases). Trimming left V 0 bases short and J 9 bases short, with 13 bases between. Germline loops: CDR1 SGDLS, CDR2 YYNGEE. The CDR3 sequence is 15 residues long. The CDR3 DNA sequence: TGTGCCAGCAGCGTAGGGGGGGACTCGGGTTCACCCCTCCACTTT. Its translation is CASSVGGDSGSPLHF.

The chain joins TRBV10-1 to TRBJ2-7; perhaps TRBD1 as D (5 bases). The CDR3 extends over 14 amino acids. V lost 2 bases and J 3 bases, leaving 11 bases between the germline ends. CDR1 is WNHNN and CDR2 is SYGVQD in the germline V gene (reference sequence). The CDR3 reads CASSETGHYYEQYF. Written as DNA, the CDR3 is TGCGCCAGCAGTGAGACAGGCCACTACTACGAGCAGTACTTC.

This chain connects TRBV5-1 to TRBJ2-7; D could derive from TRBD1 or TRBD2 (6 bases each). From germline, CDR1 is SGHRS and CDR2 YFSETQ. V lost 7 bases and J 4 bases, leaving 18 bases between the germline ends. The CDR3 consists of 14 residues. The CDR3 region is CASQRVAGEYEQYF. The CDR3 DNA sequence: TGCGCCAGCCAGCGGGTGGCAGGGGAGTACGAGCAGTACTTC.

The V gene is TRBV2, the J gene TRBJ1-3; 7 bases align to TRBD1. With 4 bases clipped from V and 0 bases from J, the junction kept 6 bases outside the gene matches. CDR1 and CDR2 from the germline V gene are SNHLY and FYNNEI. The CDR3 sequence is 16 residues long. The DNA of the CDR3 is TGTGCCAGCAGTGGACAGGGATCAGTCTCTGGAAACACCATATATTTT. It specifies CASSGQGSVSGNTIYF.

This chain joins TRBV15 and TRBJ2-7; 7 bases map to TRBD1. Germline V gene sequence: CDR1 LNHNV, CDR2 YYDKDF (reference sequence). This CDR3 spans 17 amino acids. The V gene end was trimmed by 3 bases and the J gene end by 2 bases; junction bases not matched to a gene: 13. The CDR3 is CATSSREGAPSPYEQYF. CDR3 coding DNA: TGTGCCACCAGCAGTAGAGAGGGGGCACCATCTCCCTACGAGCAGTACTTC.

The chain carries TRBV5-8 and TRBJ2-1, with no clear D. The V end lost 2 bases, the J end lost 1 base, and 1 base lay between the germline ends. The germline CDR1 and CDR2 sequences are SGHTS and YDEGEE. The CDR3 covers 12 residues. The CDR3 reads CASSFSYNEQFF. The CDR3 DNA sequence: TGTGCCAGCAGCTTTTCCTACAATGAGCAGTTCTTC.

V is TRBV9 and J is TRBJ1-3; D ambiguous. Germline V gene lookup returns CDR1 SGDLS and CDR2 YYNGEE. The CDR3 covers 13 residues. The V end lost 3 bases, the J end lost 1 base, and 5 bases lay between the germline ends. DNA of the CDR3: TGTGCCAGCAGCGCACCTTCTGGAAACACCATATATTTT. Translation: CASSAPSGNTIYF. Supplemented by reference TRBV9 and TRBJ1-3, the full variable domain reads DSGVTQTPKHLITATGQRVTLRCSPRSGDLSVYWYQQSLDQGLQFLIQYYNGEERAKGNILERFSAQQFPDLHSELNLSSLELGDSALYFCASSAPSGNTIYFGEGSWLTVV.

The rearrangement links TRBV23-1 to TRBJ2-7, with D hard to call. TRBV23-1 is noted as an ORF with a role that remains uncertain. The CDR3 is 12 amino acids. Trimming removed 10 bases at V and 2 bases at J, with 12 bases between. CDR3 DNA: TGCGCCACCAGATCTAGAACCTACGAGCAGTACTTC. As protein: CATRSRTYEQYF.

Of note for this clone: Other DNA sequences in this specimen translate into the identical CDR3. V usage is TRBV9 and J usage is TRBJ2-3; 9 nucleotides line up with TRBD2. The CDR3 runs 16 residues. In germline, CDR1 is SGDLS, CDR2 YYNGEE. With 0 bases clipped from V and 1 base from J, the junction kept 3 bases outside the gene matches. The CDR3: CASSVGASGGTDTQYF. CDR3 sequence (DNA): TGTGCCAGCAGCGTAGGGGCTAGCGGGGGCACAGATACGCAGTATTTT. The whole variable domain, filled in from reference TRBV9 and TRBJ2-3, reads DSGVTQTPKHLITATGQRVTLRCSPRSGDLSVYWYQQSLDQGLQFLIQYYNGEERAKGNILERFSAQQFPDLHSELNLSSLELGDSALYFCASSVGASGGTDTQYFGPGTRLTVL.

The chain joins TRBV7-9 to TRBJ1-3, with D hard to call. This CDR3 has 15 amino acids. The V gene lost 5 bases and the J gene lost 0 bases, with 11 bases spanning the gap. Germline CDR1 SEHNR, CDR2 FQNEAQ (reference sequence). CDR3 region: CASSLVGDSGNTIYF. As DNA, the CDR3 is TGTGCCAGCAGCCTAGTTGGGGACTCTGGAAACACCATATATTTT.

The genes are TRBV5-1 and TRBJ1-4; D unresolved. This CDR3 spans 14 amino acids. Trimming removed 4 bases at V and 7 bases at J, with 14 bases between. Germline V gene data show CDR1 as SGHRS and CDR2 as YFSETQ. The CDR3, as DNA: TGCGCCAGCAGCCCGGGAGCGGCGGGTGAAAAACTGTTTTTT. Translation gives CASSPGAAGEKLFF.

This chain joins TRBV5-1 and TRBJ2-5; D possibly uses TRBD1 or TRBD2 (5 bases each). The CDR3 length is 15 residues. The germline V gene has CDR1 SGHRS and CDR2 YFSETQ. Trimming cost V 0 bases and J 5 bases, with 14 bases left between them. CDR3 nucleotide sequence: TGCGCCAGCAGCTTGGCTGGGGACCGGGGCGAGACCCAGTACTTC. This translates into CASSLAGDRGETQYF.

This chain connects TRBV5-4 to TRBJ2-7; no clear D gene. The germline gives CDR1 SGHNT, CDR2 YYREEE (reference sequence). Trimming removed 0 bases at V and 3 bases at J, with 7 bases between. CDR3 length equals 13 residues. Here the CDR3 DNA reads TGTGCCAGCAGCTTGGACAGAAACTACGAGCAGTACTTC. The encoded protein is CASSLDRNYEQYF.

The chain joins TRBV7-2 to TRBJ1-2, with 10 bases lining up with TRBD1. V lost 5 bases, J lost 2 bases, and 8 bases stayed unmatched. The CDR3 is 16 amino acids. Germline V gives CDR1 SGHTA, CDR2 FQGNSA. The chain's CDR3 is CASSLMPGQGNYGYTF. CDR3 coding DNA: TGTGCCAGCAGCCTAATGCCGGGACAGGGGAACTATGGCTACACCTTC.

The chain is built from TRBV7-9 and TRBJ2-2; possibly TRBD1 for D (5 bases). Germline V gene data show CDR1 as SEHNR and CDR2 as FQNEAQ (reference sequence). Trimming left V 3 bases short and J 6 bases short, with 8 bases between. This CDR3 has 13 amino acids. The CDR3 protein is CASSLKGAGELFF. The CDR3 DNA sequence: TGTGCCAGCAGCTTGAAAGGGGCCGGGGAGCTGTTTTTT. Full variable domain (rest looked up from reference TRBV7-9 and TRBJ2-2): DTGVSQNPRHKITKRGQNVTFRCDPISEHNRLYWYRQTLGQGPEFLTYFQNEAQLEKSRLLSDRFSAERPKGSFSTLEIQRTEQGDSAMYLCASSLKGAGELFFGEGSRLTVL.

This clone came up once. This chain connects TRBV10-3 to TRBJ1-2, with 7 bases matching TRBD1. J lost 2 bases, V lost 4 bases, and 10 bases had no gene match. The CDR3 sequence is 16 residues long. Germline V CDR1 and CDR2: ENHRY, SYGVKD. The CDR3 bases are TGTGCCATCAGTGTTTCACGGAGGGACAGCAACTATGGCTACACCTTC. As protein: CAISVSRRDSNYGYTF.

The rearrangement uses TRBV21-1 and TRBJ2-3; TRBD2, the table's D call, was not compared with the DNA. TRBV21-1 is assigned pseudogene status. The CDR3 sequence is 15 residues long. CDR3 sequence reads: CASSTRGGGADTQYF. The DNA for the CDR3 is TGTGCCAGCAGCACCAGAGGAGGGGGGGCAGATACGCAGTATTTT.

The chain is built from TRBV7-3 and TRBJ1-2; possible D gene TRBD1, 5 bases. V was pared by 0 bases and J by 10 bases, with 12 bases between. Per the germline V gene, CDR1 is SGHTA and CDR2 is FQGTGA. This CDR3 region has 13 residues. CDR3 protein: CASSLTSEGTYTF. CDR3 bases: TGTGCCAGCAGCTTAACGAGTGAAGGGACCTACACCTTC.

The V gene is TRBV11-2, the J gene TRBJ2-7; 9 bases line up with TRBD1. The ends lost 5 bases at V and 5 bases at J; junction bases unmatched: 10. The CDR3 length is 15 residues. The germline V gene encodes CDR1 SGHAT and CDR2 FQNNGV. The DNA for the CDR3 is TGTGCCAGCAGCCGGCCCGGGACAGGGAGGCACGAGCAGTACTTC. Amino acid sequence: CASSRPGTGRHEQYF.